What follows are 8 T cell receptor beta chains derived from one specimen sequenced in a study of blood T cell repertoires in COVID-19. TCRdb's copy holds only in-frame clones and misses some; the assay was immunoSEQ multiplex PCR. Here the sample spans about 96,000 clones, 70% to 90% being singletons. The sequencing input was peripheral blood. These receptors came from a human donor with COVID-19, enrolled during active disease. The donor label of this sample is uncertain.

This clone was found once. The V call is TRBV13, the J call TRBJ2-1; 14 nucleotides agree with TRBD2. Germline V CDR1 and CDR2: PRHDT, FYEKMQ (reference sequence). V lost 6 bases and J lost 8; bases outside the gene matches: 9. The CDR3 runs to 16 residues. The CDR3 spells CASSLRLAGGYDEQFF. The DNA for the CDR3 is TGTGCCAGCAGTCTTCGACTAGCGGGGGGGTATGATGAGCAGTTCTTC.

The CDR3 region has the DNA TGTGCCAGCAGCCTGACGTGGACTAGCGGGAGTGAATATGAGCAGTTCTTC. Translation: CASSLTWTSGSEYEQFF. The rearrangement links TRBV4-2 to TRBJ2-1; 13 bases line up with TRBD2. This CDR3 has 17 residues. V was clipped by 4 bases and J by 8 bases; unmatched bases: 11. CDR1 and CDR2 (germline): LGHNA, YNFKEQ.

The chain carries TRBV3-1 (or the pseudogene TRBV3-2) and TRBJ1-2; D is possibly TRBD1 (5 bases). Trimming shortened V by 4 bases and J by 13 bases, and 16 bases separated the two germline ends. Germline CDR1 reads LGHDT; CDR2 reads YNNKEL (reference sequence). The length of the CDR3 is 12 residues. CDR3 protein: CASSPSGGGCTF. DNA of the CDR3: TGTGCCAGCAGCCCCTCCGGGGGGGGGTGCACCTTC.

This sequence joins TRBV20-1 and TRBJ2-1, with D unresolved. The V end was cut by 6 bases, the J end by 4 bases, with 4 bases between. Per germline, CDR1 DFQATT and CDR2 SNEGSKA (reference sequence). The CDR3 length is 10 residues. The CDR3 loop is CSASYNEQFF. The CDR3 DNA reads TGCAGTGCGTCTTACAATGAGCAGTTCTTC.

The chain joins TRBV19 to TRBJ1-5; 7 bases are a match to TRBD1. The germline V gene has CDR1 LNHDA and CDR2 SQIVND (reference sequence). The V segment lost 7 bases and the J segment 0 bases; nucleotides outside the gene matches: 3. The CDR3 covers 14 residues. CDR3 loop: CASTEGASNQPQHF. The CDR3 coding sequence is TGTGCCAGTACCGAGGGGGCTAGCAATCAGCCCCAGCATTTT. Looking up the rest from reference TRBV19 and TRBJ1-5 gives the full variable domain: DGGITQSPKYLFRKEGQNVTLSCEQNLNHDAMYWYRQDPGQGLRLIYYSQIVNDFQKGDIAEGYSVSREKKESFPLTVTSAQKNPTAFYLCASTEGASNQPQHFGDGTRLSIL.

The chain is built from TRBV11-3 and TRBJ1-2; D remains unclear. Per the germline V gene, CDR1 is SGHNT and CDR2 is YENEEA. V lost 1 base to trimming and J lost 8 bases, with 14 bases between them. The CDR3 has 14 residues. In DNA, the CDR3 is TGTGCCAGCAGCTTAGGGTCCGCGAGGGAAGGCTACACCTTC. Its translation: CASSLGSAREGYTF.

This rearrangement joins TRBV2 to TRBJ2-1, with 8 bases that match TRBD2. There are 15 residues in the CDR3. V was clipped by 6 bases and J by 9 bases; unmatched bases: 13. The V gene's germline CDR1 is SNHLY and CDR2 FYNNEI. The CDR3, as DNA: TGTGCCAGCAGCCGTCTAGCGGGCCAAGCTGGTGAGCAGTTCTTC. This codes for CASSRLAGQAGEQFF.

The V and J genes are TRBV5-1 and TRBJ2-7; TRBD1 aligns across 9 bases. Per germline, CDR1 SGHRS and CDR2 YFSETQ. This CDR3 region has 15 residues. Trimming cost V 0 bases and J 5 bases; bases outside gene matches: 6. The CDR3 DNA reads TGCGCCAGCAGCTTGGGGGGACAGGGAGGCCACGAGCAGTACTTC. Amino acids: CASSLGGQGGHEQYF.